One sample yielded the 22 T cell receptor beta chains listed below, sequenced in a study of T cell repertoires in aging, cancer and after chemotherapy. Rearranged V-D-J TRB sequences were amplified with a mixed TRB-A/B primer pool. TCRdb recomputed calls from the multiplex PCR reads with MiXCR, one row per CDR3 protein. The sample records approximately 2,200 distinct CDR3 sequences, roughly 23% being singletons. Peripheral blood genomic DNA, not sorted cells or RNA, was the template. Sequenced sample: blood. The source of these receptors is a human donor with a blood cancer.

This clonotype is large in the sample. The V and J genes are TRBV19 and TRBJ2-2; 7 bases map to TRBD2. CDR3 length: 14 residues. Germline CDR1 and CDR2: LNHDA and SQIVND (reference sequence). Trimming cost V 6 bases and J 4 bases; bases outside gene matches: 5. DNA of the CDR3: TGTGCCAGTAGCGGGAGGTCGCTCACCGGGGAGCTGTTTTTT. Protein sequence: CASSGRSLTGELFF.

Judged by abundance, this clonotype is large (0.1 to 1%). The rearrangement joins TRBV11-3 to TRBJ2-5, with 16 bases fitting TRBD2. With V trimmed by 9 bases and J by 9 bases, 7 bases remained unmatched. This CDR3 is built from 14 residues. From germline, CDR1 is SGHNT and CDR2 YENEEA. The CDR3 sequence: CASTPGLAGGPQYF. The CDR3 DNA follows: TGTGCCAGTACACCGGGACTAGCGGGAGGGCCCCAGTACTTC.

This clonotype is medium-sized (0.01 to 0.1%) in the sample. V gene TRBV20-1 combines with J gene TRBJ2-2; D tentatively reads TRBD1 or TRBD2 (5 bases each). V lost 2 bases to trimming and J lost 4 bases, with 8 bases between them. The CDR3 is made up of 13 amino acids. CDR1 and CDR2 from the germline V gene are DFQATT and SNEGSKA (reference sequence). The CDR3 spells CSARSGTTGELFF. CDR3 nucleotides: TGCAGTGCTAGATCGGGGACCACCGGGGAGCTGTTTTTT.

Regarding this clonotype: This may be a read error: a much more frequent sequence differs by one nucleotide. The chain recombines TRBV30 with TRBJ1-2; no reliable D call. CDR3 length equals 14 residues. Germline values: CDR1 GTSNPN, CDR2 SVGIG (reference sequence). The CDR3: CAWSVRWGNSGYTF. The CDR3, as DNA: TGTGCCTGGAGTGTTCGATGGGGAAACTCTGGCTACACCTTC.

The genes are TRBV6-2 or TRBV6-3 and TRBJ2-7; 9 nucleotides line up with TRBD1. Germline V gene lookup returns CDR1 MNHEY and CDR2 SVGEGT. The CDR3 totals 16 residues. The V segment lost 6 bases and the J segment 3 bases; nucleotides outside the gene matches: 12. CDR3 in amino acids: CASRRTGTGIIYEQYF. The CDR3 nucleotides read TGTGCCAGCAGGAGGACCGGGACAGGGATAATCTACGAGCAGTACTTC.

This clonotype is classed as medium-sized. The gene calls are TRBV12-3 or TRBV12-4 and TRBJ2-1; a weak D match, TRBD2 (6 bases). There are 16 residues in the CDR3. The ends were cut back, 3 bases at V and 3 bases at J, with 15 bases in the middle. DNA of the CDR3: TGTGCCAGCAGTTTGGAGGGTAGCGCGGACTACAATGAGCAGTTCTTC. Its protein is CASSLEGSADYNEQFF.

This clonotype was observed a few times. The chain links TRBV20-1 to TRBJ2-7, with D hard to call. The CDR3 runs 9 residues. CDR1 DFQATT and CDR2 SNEGSKA come from the germline V gene (reference sequence). V was shortened by 3 bases and J by 5 bases, with 2 bases between the two germline ends. The chain's CDR3 is CSASHEQYF. CDR3 DNA: TGCAGTGCTAGTCACGAGCAGTACTTC.

This clonotype is medium-sized in the sample. This rearrangement joins TRBV6-6 to TRBJ1-4, with TRBD1 identical over 10 bases. The germline V gene has CDR1 MNHNY and CDR2 SVGAGI (reference sequence). The CDR3 has 16 amino acids. The trim removed 7 bases at V and 8 bases at J, leaving 13 bases unmatched. The CDR3 is CASKPGQGSRGEKLFF. CDR3 coding DNA: TGTGCCAGCAAACCGGGACAGGGGTCTCGTGGCGAAAAACTGTTTTTT.

Within the sample, this clonotype is medium-sized. This sequence joins TRBV6-1 and TRBJ2-7; 7 nucleotides match TRBD1. Germline V gives CDR1 MNHNS, CDR2 SASEGT. There are 12 residues in the CDR3. The V and J ends lost 5 bases and 2 bases, in that order; junction bases with no gene match: 0. The CDR3 DNA follows: TGTGCCAGCAGTCAGGGGGCCTACGAGCAGTACTTC. Translating gives CASSQGAYEQYF.

This clonotype qualifies as large. The V gene is TRBV15, the J gene TRBJ2-5, with TRBD2 identical over 9 bases. The length of the CDR3 is 15 residues. The V gene's germline CDR1 is LNHNV and CDR2 YYDKDF (reference sequence). V lost 0 bases, J lost 1 base, and 0 bases stayed unmatched. The CDR3 sequence is CATSRETSGQETQYF. The DNA of the CDR3 is TGTGCCACCAGCAGAGAGACTAGCGGCCAAGAGACCCAGTACTTC.

This clonotype is judged medium-sized. This chain uses TRBV12-3 or TRBV12-4 with TRBJ2-2; 8 bases agree with TRBD1. The CDR3 sequence is 14 residues long. Unmatched junction bases numbered 6, after V lost 6 bases and J lost 6 bases. The CDR3 DNA reads TGTGCCAGCAGATCGGACAGGGCGTCCGGGGAGCTGTTTTTT. Encoded protein: CASRSDRASGELFF.

This clonotype is termed large (0.1 to 1%). The chain links TRBV30 to TRBJ1-6, with 8 bases aligning to TRBD1. The CDR3 runs to 15 residues. The V segment lost 0 bases and the J segment 9 bases; nucleotides outside the gene matches: 7. Germline CDR1 GTSNPN, CDR2 SVGIG (reference sequence). This CDR3 reads CAWSVPDRVGSPLHF. In DNA form, the CDR3 reads TGTGCCTGGAGTGTGCCGGACAGGGTGGGTTCACCCCTCCACTTT. Looking up the rest from reference TRBV30 and TRBJ1-6 gives the full variable domain: SQTIHQWPATLVQPVGSPLSLECTVEGTSNPNLYWYRQAAGRGLQLLFYSVGIGQISSEVPQNLSASRPQDRQFILSSKKLLLSDSGFYLCAWSVPDRVGSPLHFGNGTRLTVT.

This clonotype is labeled medium-sized. This rearrangement joins TRBV12-3 or TRBV12-4 to TRBJ2-3; 8 bases align to TRBD2. This CDR3 contains 13 residues. Unmatched junction bases numbered 9, after V lost 4 bases and J lost 12 bases. CDR3 nucleotide sequence: TGTGCCAGCAGTTCTCGGACTAGCCGGCCCCAGTATTTT. It encodes CASSSRTSRPQYF.

A few counts support this clonotype. The V and J genes are TRBV20-1 and TRBJ2-7; possible D gene TRBD1, 6 bases. Trimming took 3 bases from V and 10 from J, leaving 13 bases between them. Per the germline V gene, CDR1 is DFQATT and CDR2 is SNEGSKA (reference sequence). The CDR3 length is 11 residues. This chain's CDR3 is CSASSGVGQYF. CDR3 nucleotides: TGCAGTGCTAGTTCAGGGGTCGGACAGTACTTC.

Concerning this clonotype itself: Just one base apart from a much larger clone, this may be a read error. The chain carries TRBV24-1 and TRBJ2-1; 10 bases are shared with TRBD1. The germline V gene has CDR1 KGHDR and CDR2 SFDVKD. The CDR3 has 15 residues. The CDR3 DNA reads as TGTGACACCAGTGCATCCGGGACAGGGGACAATGAGCAGTTCTTC. This gives the protein CDTSASGTGDNEQFF.

Relative to its sample, this clonotype is medium-sized. This chain joins TRBV27 and TRBJ2-2; 8 bases match TRBD1. J gave up 1 base and V 6 bases, and 10 bases lay outside the gene matches. There are 17 residues in the CDR3. Germline CDR1 and CDR2: MNHEY and SMNVEV (reference sequence). This chain's CDR3 is CASRPPKTGENTGELFF. CDR3 coding DNA: TGTGCCAGCAGACCTCCCAAGACAGGGGAGAACACCGGGGAGCTGTTTTTT.

This clonotype is deemed medium-sized. The chain recombines TRBV6-1 with TRBJ1-1, with no clear D. There are 11 residues in the CDR3. CDR1 is MNHNS and CDR2 is SASEGT in the germline V gene. V lost 9 bases and J 6 bases, leaving 11 bases between the germline ends. CDR3 sequence: CASTRGSEAFF. Here the CDR3 DNA reads TGTGCCAGTACACGGGGTTCTGAAGCTTTCTTT.

By share, this clonotype ranks as medium-sized. CDR3 in DNA: TGTGCCAGTAGTGGCCGAAGATATAATTCACCCCTCCACTTT. It specifies CASSGRRYNSPLHF. The chain links TRBV19 to TRBJ1-6; no clear D gene. The CDR3 runs 14 residues. The V end lost 5 bases, the J end lost 4 bases, and 9 bases lay between the germline ends. Germline V gene sequence: CDR1 LNHDA, CDR2 SQIVND (reference sequence).

V is TRBV2 and J is TRBJ2-7; D might be TRBD2 (5 bases). CDR1 and CDR2 from the germline V gene are SNHLY and FYNNEI. This CDR3 contains 14 residues. Trimming shortened V by 6 bases and J by 7 bases, and 19 bases separated the two germline ends. The CDR3 spells CASRVGAGLYEQYV. Written as DNA, the CDR3 is TGTGCCAGCAGGGTTGGCGCGGGCCTTTATGAGCAGTACGTC.

By its share, this clonotype is medium-sized. The V call is TRBV15, the J call TRBJ1-3, with 11 bases aligning to TRBD1. This CDR3 comprises 18 residues. With 0 bases clipped from V and 1 base from J, the junction kept 5 bases outside the gene matches. The germline V gene has CDR1 LNHNV and CDR2 YYDKDF (reference sequence). The CDR3 sequence: CATSREPRDRGSGNTIYF. The CDR3 region has the DNA TGTGCCACCAGCAGAGAACCGCGGGACAGGGGGTCTGGAAACACCATATATTTT.

This chain links TRBV12-3 or TRBV12-4 with TRBJ1-1; no reliable D call. There are 13 residues in the CDR3. V gave up 3 bases and J gave up 10 bases, with 15 bases separating them. CDR3 residues: CASSLSAGLGAFF. In DNA, the CDR3 is TGTGCCAGCAGTTTGAGTGCCGGGCTGGGAGCTTTCTTT.

V usage is TRBV4-1 and J usage is TRBJ1-5; D remains unclear. CDR3 size: 13 residues. Germline V gives CDR1 MGHRA, CDR2 YSYEKL. Trimming removed 1 base at V and 5 bases at J, with 6 bases between. The CDR3 here is CASSQVRDQPQHF. The CDR3 nucleotides are TGCGCCAGCAGCCAAGTGAGGGATCAGCCCCAGCATTTT.